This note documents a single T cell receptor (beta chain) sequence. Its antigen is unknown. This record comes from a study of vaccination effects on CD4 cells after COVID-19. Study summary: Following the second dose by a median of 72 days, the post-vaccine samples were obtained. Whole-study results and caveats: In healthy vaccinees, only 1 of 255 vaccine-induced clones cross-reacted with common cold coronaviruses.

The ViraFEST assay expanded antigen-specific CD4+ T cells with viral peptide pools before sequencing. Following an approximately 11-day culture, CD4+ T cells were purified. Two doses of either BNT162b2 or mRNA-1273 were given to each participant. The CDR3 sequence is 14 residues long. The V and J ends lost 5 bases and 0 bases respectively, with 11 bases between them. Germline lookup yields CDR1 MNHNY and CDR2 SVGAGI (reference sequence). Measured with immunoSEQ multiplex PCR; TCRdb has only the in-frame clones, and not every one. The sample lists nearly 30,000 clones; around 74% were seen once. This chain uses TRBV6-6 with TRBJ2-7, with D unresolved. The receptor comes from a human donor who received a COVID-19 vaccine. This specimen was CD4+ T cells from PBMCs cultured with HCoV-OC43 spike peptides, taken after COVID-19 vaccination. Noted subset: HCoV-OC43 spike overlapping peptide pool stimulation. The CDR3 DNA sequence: TGTGCCAGCAGTCCCCTACACTACTCCTACGAGCAGTACTTC. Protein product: CASSPLHYSYEQYF.